The TCR beta chain under discussion was sequenced for a study of identical twins. The study's findings and limits: Out-of-frame alpha sequences that twins shared showed excess low generation probability.

Only a few counts were recorded for this clonotype. Its antigen is unidentified. TCRdb used MiXCR to reprocess the 5' RACE reads, holding one entry per CDR3 protein. The data hold 470,000 or so distinct CDR3 sequences, with roughly a quarter observed a single time. The CDR3 spans 14 residues. In germline, CDR1 is SQVTM, CDR2 ANQGSEA. The ends were cut back, 7 bases at V and 5 bases at J, with 17 bases in the middle. These data were also reused for a study on T cells expressing NK-cell markers.

This TCR came from a woman younger than 30 in good health. The sample was CD4+ T cells sorted from blood. The chain links TRBV29-1 to TRBJ2-2; D unclear. The CDR3 nucleotides read TGCAGCGCCCAACAGAGCTCCGGGACCGGGGAGCTGTTTTTT. Encoded protein: CSAQQSSGTGELFF.